These 10 T cell receptor beta chains originate from one sample sequenced in a study of T cells in Graves' hyperthyroidism and ophthalmopathy. Using RNA transcripts as the source, TCR beta CDR3 regions were amplified. Primed by the HTBI set, a first-round RT-PCR was run on the TCR CDR3. TCRdb passed the multiplex PCR reads through MiXCR, listing each CDR3 protein once. Of more than 350,000 distinct CDR3 sequences listed, just under 15% were seen once; the top ten hold 32%. Sequenced input: blood. These receptors all stem from a woman aged 30 to 39 with Graves' hyperthyroidism.

The rearrangement uses TRBV7-9 and TRBJ1-5; TRBD1 matches at 8 bases. V dropped 5 bases and J dropped 7; count of bases not matched to a gene: 7. The CDR3 totals 14 residues. Germline CDR1 and CDR2: SEHNR and FQNEAQ (reference sequence). The CDR3 loop reads CASSTLTGEQPQHF. CDR3 nucleotide sequence: TGTGCCAGCAGCACCTTGACAGGGGAGCAGCCCCAGCATTTT.

This clonotype was counted ten times or more. The genes are TRBV28 and TRBJ2-2; D uncertain. The CDR3 has 10 amino acids. V was cut by 6 bases and J by 6 bases, with 2 bases left in between. Germline V lookup: CDR1 MDHEN, CDR2 SYDVKM. The CDR3 DNA sequence: TGTGCCAGCAGCTCCGGGGAGCTGTTTTTT. Amino acids: CASSSGELFF. The variable domain in full, with the rest retrieved from reference TRBV28 and TRBJ2-2, is DVKVTQSSRYLVKRTGEKVFLECVQDMDHENMFWYRQDPGLGLRLIYFSYDVKMKEKGDIPEGYSVSREKKERFSLILESASTNQTSMYLCASSSGELFFGEGSRLTVL.

This clonotype was counted many times. V usage is TRBV5-1 and J usage is TRBJ2-2; D is perhaps TRBD1 (5 bases). Germline loops: CDR1 SGHRS, CDR2 YFSETQ. This CDR3 is 16 amino acids long. V was trimmed by 4 bases and J by 2 bases, leaving 15 bases between them. The CDR3 loop is CASSRPGPLNTGELFF. DNA for the CDR3: TGCGCCAGCAGCCGACCAGGGCCTCTAAACACCGGGGAGCTGTTTTTT.

This clonotype occurred many times. V and J are TRBV2 and TRBJ2-1; possible D gene TRBD1, 6 bases. This CDR3 contains 14 residues. Trimming stripped 5 bases from V and 4 bases from J, with 12 bases between. Per the germline V gene, CDR1 is SNHLY and CDR2 is FYNNEI. The CDR3 DNA reads as TGTGCCAGCAGTCCAGGACAGATATACAATGAGCAGTTCTTC. Its protein product is CASSPGQIYNEQFF. Using reference TRBV2 and TRBJ2-1 for the parts outside the CDR3, the full variable domain is EPEVTQTPSHQVTQMGQEVILRCVPISNHLYFYWYRQILGQKVEFLVSFYNNEISEKSEIFDDQFSVERPDGSNFTLKIRSTKLEDSAMYFCASSPGQIYNEQFFGPGTRLTVL.

This clonotype was seen ten or more times. The chain recombines TRBV24-1 with TRBJ2-2; 10 nucleotides align to TRBD1. Trimming removed 4 bases from V and 5 bases from J; junction bases left unmatched: 6. Per the germline V gene, CDR1 is KGHDR and CDR2 is SFDVKD. The CDR3 is made up of 16 amino acids. Here the CDR3 reads CATSDPGQGKTGELFF. As DNA, the CDR3 is TGTGCCACCAGTGACCCGGGACAGGGGAAGACCGGGGAGCTGTTTTTT.

J is TRBJ2-1 and V is TRBV6-2 or TRBV6-3, with 14 nucleotides matching TRBD2. Losses at the gene ends were 5 bases for V and 14 bases for J; bases not matched to a gene: 8. CDR3 length: 14 residues. Per germline, CDR1 MNHEY and CDR2 SVGEGT. The CDR3 protein is CASSVPGLAGAEFF. CDR3 DNA: TGTGCCAGCAGTGTCCCGGGACTAGCGGGGGCTGAGTTCTTC.

At least ten counts were recorded for this clonotype. The chain is built from TRBV9 and TRBJ1-2; TRBD1 aligns across 7 bases. The V gene end was trimmed by 0 bases and the J gene end by 5 bases; junction bases not matched to a gene: 10. The CDR3 is 16 residues long. Germline V lookup: CDR1 SGDLS, CDR2 YYNGEE. The CDR3 DNA sequence: TGTGCCAGCAGCGTAGCTTCCAGGGGGACGACGTATGGCTACACCTTC. This codes for CASSVASRGTTYGYTF.

V and J are TRBV4-2 and TRBJ1-6, with TRBD1 as a possible D gene (5 bases). The CDR3 spans 14 residues. Trimming left V 1 base short and J 10 bases short, with 11 bases between. Germline V CDR1 and CDR2: LGHNA, YNFKEQ. CDR3 sequence (DNA): TGTGCCAGCAGCCAAGTTAAGGGGAAATCACCCCTCCACTTT. This sequence encodes CASSQVKGKSPLHF.

This clonotype was recorded many times. V gene TRBV7-3 combines with J gene TRBJ2-1, with D possibly matching TRBD2 (6 bases). Deletions cut 1 base from V and 6 bases from J, with 16 bases between. Per germline, CDR1 SGHTA and CDR2 FQGTGA. CDR3 length: 16 residues. As DNA, the CDR3 is TGTGCCAGCAGCTTAATAGGCGGGAAGTCGCTCAATGAGCAGTTCTTC. Translation: CASSLIGGKSLNEQFF.

Many counts were recorded for this clonotype. This rearrangement joins TRBV27 to TRBJ1-6, with D uncertain. CDR1 and CDR2 from the germline V gene are MNHEY and SMNVEV (reference sequence). The CDR3 covers 13 residues. V was trimmed by 6 bases and J by 7 bases, leaving 10 bases between them. CDR3 sequence reads: CASRTAANSPLHF. CDR3 nucleotides: TGTGCCAGCAGAACGGCAGCCAATTCACCCCTCCACTTT.